The rows below give T cell receptor beta chains drawn from one sample of a study of OX40 agonist ivuxolimab in advanced cancers. Clones were read by immunoSEQ multiplex PCR, and TCRdb kept only the in-frame ones, dropping some. Of roughly 80,000 clones listed, over 75% were seen once; the top ten hold less than 8%. Sequences were derived from CD4+ or CD8+ T cells sorted from blood, sampled in a trial of the OX40 agonist ivuxolimab. The receptors were gathered from an adult with an advanced solid tumor such as melanoma, head and neck, liver or kidney cancer. The CDR3 runs from the conserved cysteine through the conserved F or W. The order of the fields is D gene, clone size, V gene, J gene, CDR3 protein, CDR3 DNA. The D gene is left open where the match is weak. Clone size appears in some rows only: once, few, many, or a class for an expanded clone.

TRBD2	once	TRBV7-3	TRBJ2-5	CASSSGSGGRYQETQYF	TGTGCCAGCAGCTCAGGAAGCGGGGGGCGGTACCAAGAGACCCAGTACTTC
TRBD2	once	TRBV28	TRBJ2-1	CASSTRTSGYNEQFF	TGTGCCAGCAGTACACGGACTAGCGGCTACAATGAGCAGTTCTTC
TRBD1	NA	TRBV5-1	TRBJ2-5	CASSLTGGERTQYF	TGCGCCAGCAGCCTGACAGGGGGAGAAAGGACCCAGTACTTC
NA	NA	TRBV5-3	TRBJ1-6	CARSTGTANSPLHF	TGTGCCAGAAGCACAGGAACCGCGAATTCACCCCTCCACTTT
TRBD1	NA	TRBV7-3	TRBJ2-3	CASSLYRGNSDTQYF	TGTGCCAGCAGCTTGTACAGGGGTAACTCGGATACGCAGTATTTT
NA	NA	TRBV30	TRBJ2-3	CAWGRLLPSTDTQYF	TGTGCCTGGGGACGGTTACTTCCTAGTACAGATACGCAGTATTTT
TRBD1	few	TRBV5-4	TRBJ2-1	CASSLTGPGGNEQFF	TGTGCCAGCAGCCTGACAGGGCCAGGTGGCAATGAGCAGTTCTTC
NA	NA	TRBV4-1	TRBJ1-6	CASSQGPQIYNSPLHF	TGCGCCAGCAGCCAAGGCCCACAGATCTATAATTCACCCCTCCACTTT
NA	NA	TRBV9	TRBJ1-1	CASSVVGGLNTEAFF	TGTGCCAGCAGCGTTGTGGGGGGGCTGAACACTGAAGCTTTCTTT
NA	once	TRBV29-1	TRBJ2-5	CSVDMGAAWGTQYF	TGCAGCGTTGATATGGGGGCAGCGTGGGGGACCCAGTACTTC
NA	NA	TRBV2	TRBJ1-2	CASKMSIDGYTF	TGTGCCAGCAAAATGAGTATAGATGGCTACACCTTC
NA	NA	TRBV7-3	TRBJ2-1	CASSLSSGVPYNEQFF	TGTGCCAGCAGCTTATCGTCGGGGGTTCCCTACAATGAGCAGTTCTTC
NA	NA	TRBV2	TRBJ2-2	CASSERWQGTGELFF	TGTGCCAGCAGTGAAAGGTGGCAGGGCACCGGGGAGCTGTTTTTT
NA	NA	TRBV5-1	TRBJ2-5	CASSLWGKETQYF	TGCGCCAGCAGCTTGTGGGGGAAAGAGACCCAGTACTTC
NA	NA	TRBV4-2	TRBJ2-3	CASSQGAGALTDTQYF	TGTGCCAGCAGCCAAGGGGCGGGGGCCCTCACAGATACGCAGTATTTT
TRBD2	NA	TRBV7-9	TRBJ2-1	CASIMAGDYEQFF	TGTGCCAGCATTATGGCGGGAGATTATGAGCAGTTCTTC
NA	NA	TRBV6-6	TRBJ1-1	CASSFQSRNTEAFF	TGTGCCAGCAGTTTCCAGAGTAGGAACACTGAAGCTTTCTTT
TRBD1	NA	TRBV27	TRBJ2-7	CASSPSGTGNSYEQYF	TGTGCCAGCAGTCCATCCGGGACAGGTAATTCCTACGAGCAGTACTTC
NA	NA	TRBV7-2	TRBJ1-2	CASSLDINRPNYGYTF	TGTGCCAGCAGCTTAGATATCAATCGCCCTAACTATGGCTACACCTTC
NA	NA	TRBV7-2	TRBJ1-3	CASSKEGGSGNTIYF	TGTGCCAGCAGTAAAGAGGGGGGCTCTGGAAACACCATATATTTT
NA	NA	TRBV7-8	TRBJ1-1	CASSLAPGVGTEAFF	TGTGCCAGCAGCTTAGCGCCCGGTGTGGGTACTGAAGCTTTCTTT
TRBD1	NA	TRBV5-1	TRBJ2-2	CASGTGGDPGELFF	TGCGCCAGCGGGACAGGGGGCGACCCCGGGGAGCTGTTTTTT
TRBD1	NA	TRBV9	TRBJ2-1	CASSPGTGYNEQFF	TGTGCCAGCAGCCCCGGGACAGGGTACAATGAGCAGTTCTTC
TRBD1	NA	TRBV14	TRBJ2-3	CASSHYIGTGHRTQYF	TGTGCCAGCAGCCATTATATCGGGACAGGGCATCGTACGCAGTATTTT
NA	NA	TRBV6-1	TRBJ1-5	CASTLEGYQPQHF	TGTGCCAGCACCCTAGAGGGGTATCAGCCCCAGCATTTT
NA	NA	TRBV2	TRBJ2-1	CASRGGSSYNEQFF	TGTGCCAGCAGGGGGGGATCCTCCTACAATGAGCAGTTCTTC
NA	NA	TRBV10-1	TRBJ2-5	CASSESRSGRETQYF	TGCGCCAGCAGTGAGTCGAGGAGCGGCCGAGAGACCCAGTACTTC
NA	once	TRBV11-1	TRBJ2-3	CASSSSGEKADTQYF	TGTGCCAGCAGCTCCTCAGGGGAGAAGGCAGATACGCAGTATTTT
NA	NA	TRBV9	TRBJ1-2	CASSVASVAHGYTF	TGTGCCAGCAGCGTAGCATCAGTTGCCCATGGCTACACCTTC
TRBD1	NA	TRBV14	TRBJ1-2	CASSHDREVYGYTF	TGTGCCAGCAGCCACGACAGGGAAGTTTACGGCTACACCTTC
NA	NA	TRBV7-9	TRBJ1-1	CASSPPRGVFF	TGTGCCAGCAGCCCACCGCGGGGGGTTTTCTTT
TRBD2	NA	TRBV6-6	TRBJ2-7	CASSPRSGRSYEQYF	TGTGCCAGCAGCCCTCGGAGCGGGAGGTCCTACGAGCAGTACTTC
NA	NA	TRBV6-6	TRBJ1-1	CASSYLDGNTEAFF	TGTGCCAGCAGTTACCTAGACGGGAACACTGAAGCTTTCTTT
TRBD2	NA	TRBV6-1	TRBJ2-2	CASSRLAGGLEELFF	TGTGCCAGCAGTCGACTAGCGGGAGGACTTGAGGAGCTGTTTTTT
NA	NA	TRBV7-3	TRBJ2-1	CASSPAGGGVGYNEQFF	TGTGCCAGCAGCCCCGCTGGTGGGGGAGTCGGGTACAATGAGCAGTTCTTC
NA	NA	TRBV28	TRBJ2-5	CASRLRLTRGETQYF	TGTGCCAGCAGGCTACGCCTAACCCGGGGGGAGACCCAGTACTTC
NA	NA	TRBV30	TRBJ2-7	CAWPRMGFLYEQYF	TGTGCCTGGCCCCGAATGGGTTTTCTATACGAGCAGTACTTC
NA	NA	TRBV2	TRBJ2-7	CASSEVFWGSSYEQYF	TGTGCCAGCAGTGAAGTCTTCTGGGGTAGCTCCTACGAGCAGTACTTC
NA	NA	TRBV11-3	TRBJ2-2	CASSLGGGNTGELFF	TGTGCCAGCAGTCTCGGGGGAGGGAACACCGGGGAGCTGTTTTTT
NA	NA	TRBV27	TRBJ2-1	CASSLAGEQFF	TGTGCCAGCAGTTTGGCGGGTGAGCAGTTCTTC
TRBD1	NA	TRBV19	TRBJ1-5	CASSLWDRGEQPQHF	TGTGCCAGTAGTCTATGGGACAGGGGTGAGCAGCCCCAGCATTTT
NA	few	TRBV29-1	TRBJ2-5	CSSRDGGLTQYF	TGCAGCTCCCGAGATGGGGGTTTGACCCAGTACTTC
NA	NA	TRBV10-3	TRBJ2-7	CAISEVRGGRHEQYF	TGTGCCATCAGTGAGGTCAGGGGAGGGAGACACGAGCAGTACTTC
NA	NA	TRBV10-3	TRBJ1-2	CAISESPGHNYGYTF	TGTGCCATCAGTGAGTCTCCAGGCCATAACTATGGCTACACCTTC
TRBD2	few	TRBV28	TRBJ2-3	CASTGGGLADTDTQYF	TGTGCCAGCACCGGGGGGGGACTAGCGGACACAGATACGCAGTATTTT
NA	NA	TRBV11-2	TRBJ1-1	CASSYSMNTEAFF	TGTGCCAGCAGCTATTCCATGAACACTGAAGCTTTCTTT
NA	once	TRBV28	TRBJ2-2	CASSKRTYTGELFF	TGTGCCAGCAGTAAACGGACATACACCGGGGAGCTGTTTTTT
TRBD1	NA	TRBV6-1	TRBJ2-7	CASSGWDSYEQYF	TGTGCCAGCAGTGGATGGGACAGCTACGAGCAGTACTTC
TRBD2	NA	TRBV19	TRBJ2-2	CASSLLAGETGELFF	TGTGCCAGTAGTCTACTAGCGGGGGAAACCGGGGAGCTGTTTTTT